This T cell receptor (beta chain) comes out of a study of CD8+ T cells in alopecia areata. Turning to the study itself: It was oral tofacitinib, at 5 to 10 mg twice daily, that treated patients received. Whole-study results and caveats: Especially in alopecia totalis/universalis, lesional scalp showed greater clonality than normal scalp did.

This CDR3 has 13 residues. Trimming cost V 2 bases and J 1 base, with 8 bases left between them. Germline CDR1 SQVTM, CDR2 ANQGSEA. Alopecia areata patients had lesional scalp punch biopsies and peripheral blood taken from them. As to this clone: Its antigen remains unidentified.

Sequencing templates came from extracted RNA that was reverse transcribed into cDNA. The method was immunoSEQ multiplex PCR; TCRdb's version includes in-frame clones alone and lacks a portion of them. The table shows under 75,000 clones, with 40% to 50% occurring only once. The origin of this receptor is a human donor with alopecia areata. Sequencing was performed on CD8+ T cells sorted from blood, taken at week 0. V and J are TRBV29-1 and TRBJ1-1; D is ambiguous. CDR3 DNA: TGCAGCGTTGAACCGGGGTGGAACACTGAAGCTTTCTTT. Amino acid sequence: CSVEPGWNTEAFF. The full variable domain, with the rest looked up from reference TRBV29-1 and TRBJ1-1, is SAVISQKPSRDICQRGTSLTIQCQVDSQVTMMFWYRQQPGQSLTLIATANQGSEATYESGFVIDKFPISRPNLTFSTLTVSNMSPEDSSIYLCSVEPGWNTEAFFGQGTRLTVV.